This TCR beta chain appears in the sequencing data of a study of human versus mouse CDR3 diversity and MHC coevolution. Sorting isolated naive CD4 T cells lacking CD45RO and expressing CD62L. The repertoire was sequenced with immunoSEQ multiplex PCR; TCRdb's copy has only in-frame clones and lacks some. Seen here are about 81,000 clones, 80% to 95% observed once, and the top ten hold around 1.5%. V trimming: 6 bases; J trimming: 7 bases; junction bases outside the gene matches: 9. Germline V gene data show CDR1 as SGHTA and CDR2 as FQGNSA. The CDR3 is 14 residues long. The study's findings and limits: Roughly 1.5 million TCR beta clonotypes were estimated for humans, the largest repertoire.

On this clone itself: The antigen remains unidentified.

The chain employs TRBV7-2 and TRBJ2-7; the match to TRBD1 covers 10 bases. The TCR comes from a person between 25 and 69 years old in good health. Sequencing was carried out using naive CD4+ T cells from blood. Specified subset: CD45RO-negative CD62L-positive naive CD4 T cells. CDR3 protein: CASRERQGAGEQYF. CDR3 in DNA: TGTGCCAGCAGGGAAAGACAGGGGGCGGGGGAGCAGTACTTC.